This T cell receptor (beta chain) was recorded in a study of PD-L1 blockade in urothelial cancer. Study summary: The researchers analyzed blood 3 weeks (second dose) and 6 weeks after treatment start.

Added to each PCR by spiking were synthetic TCR analog templates. Libraries were prepared by immunoSEQ multiplex PCR; TCRdb keeps only in-frame clonotypes and omits some of them. The repertoire includes tens of thousands of clones, 75% to 90% of them detected once, and more than 15% sits in the top ten. Every patient provided from 1 to 8 samples, collected pretreatment and on-treatment. The junction had 6 bases not matched to a gene; V was cut back by 2 bases and J by 4 bases. The germline V gene encodes CDR1 SGHRS and CDR2 YFSETQ. CDR3 length equals 16 residues. The sample here was PBMCs, taken around atezolizumab (anti-PD-L1) treatment. This clonotype was sampled from a man aged 55-75 years with urothelial cancer. The chain carries TRBV5-1 and TRBJ2-2; 9 nucleotides agree with TRBD2. CDR3: CASSFFSGGVTGELFF. For the CDR3, the DNA is TGCGCCAGCAGCTTTTTTAGCGGGGGAGTCACCGGGGAGCTGTTTTTT.